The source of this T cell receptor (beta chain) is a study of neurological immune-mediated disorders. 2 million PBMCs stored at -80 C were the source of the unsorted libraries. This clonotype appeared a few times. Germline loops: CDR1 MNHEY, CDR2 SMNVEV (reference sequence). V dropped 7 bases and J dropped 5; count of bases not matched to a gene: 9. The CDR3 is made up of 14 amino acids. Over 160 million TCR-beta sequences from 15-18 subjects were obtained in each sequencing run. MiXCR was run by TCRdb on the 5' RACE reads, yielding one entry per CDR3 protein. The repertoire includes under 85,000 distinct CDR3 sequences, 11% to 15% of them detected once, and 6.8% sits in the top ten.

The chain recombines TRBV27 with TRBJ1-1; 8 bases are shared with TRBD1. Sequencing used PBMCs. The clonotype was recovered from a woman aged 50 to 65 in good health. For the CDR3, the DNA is TGTGCCAGCAACCATGGACAGGGAAGGACTGAAGCTTTCTTT. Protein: CASNHGQGRTEAFF.